The 18 T cell receptor beta chains presented below share a single source sample, sequenced in a study of cytomegalovirus exposure and HLA in healthy donors (TCRdb year 2017). Preparation of the library involved the immunoSEQ multiplex PCR assay. A mixture of 60 forward primers for TCR Vbeta segments and 13 reverse primers for TCR Jbeta segments was used in the multiplex PCR. Not all clones reach the TCRdb copy of this immuneACCESS table, which keeps in-frame sequences only. Checked studies attribute under half of the gap to unresolved V genes and leave the rest unexplained. For this sample the table gives around 200,000 clones, of which less than 90% were detected only once. The top ten clones comprise less than 0.35% of the sample. The sequenced sample consisted of PBMCs. The receptors were sampled from a woman in her 30s in good health and CMV-seronegative.

This clone has only a few counts. The rearrangement uses TRBV6-1 and TRBJ2-1; 12 nucleotides agree with TRBD2. From germline, CDR1 is MNHNS and CDR2 SASEGT. The ends lost 6 bases at V and 5 bases at J; junction bases unmatched: 5. The CDR3 has 15 amino acids. The CDR3 DNA is TGTGCCAGCAGGATGACTAGCGGGGGCCACAATGAGCAGTTCTTC. Translation gives CASRMTSGGHNEQFF.

The CDR3 protein is CSVGGLATDTQYF. The CDR3, as DNA: TGCAGCGTTGGTGGACTAGCAACAGATACGCAGTATTTT. V usage is TRBV29-1 and J usage is TRBJ2-3, with 8 nucleotides matching TRBD2. V dropped 4 bases and J dropped 3; count of bases not matched to a gene: 3. The V gene's germline CDR1 is SQVTM and CDR2 ANQGSEA. The CDR3 contains 13 residues.

V usage is TRBV5-5 and J usage is TRBJ1-1; the D gene is possibly TRBD1 (6 bases). With 4 bases removed from V and 1 base from J, the gap between germline ends came to 14 bases. Germline V gene data show CDR1 as SGHKS and CDR2 as YYEKEE (reference sequence). This CDR3 has 15 amino acids. The CDR3 region has the DNA TGTGCCAGCAGCACCGTTGGACAGTCGAACACTGAAGCTTTCTTT. Its protein product is CASSTVGQSNTEAFF.

The chain links TRBV15 to TRBJ2-1; perhaps TRBD1 as D (6 bases). CDR1 and CDR2 (germline): LNHNV, YYDKDF (reference sequence). V was cut by 1 base and J by 9 bases, with 13 bases left in between. This CDR3 is 14 amino acids long. The CDR3 coding sequence is TGTGCCACCAGCAGAGTCCAAACAGGGAGTGAGCAGTTCTTC. Protein product: CATSRVQTGSEQFF.

The gene calls are TRBV28 and TRBJ1-1; D uncertain. CDR1 MDHEN and CDR2 SYDVKM come from the germline V gene. This CDR3 is built from 14 residues. V was clipped by 3 bases and J by 3 bases, with 11 bases between them. The CDR3 coding sequence is TGTGCCAGCAGTTTCGGGATTGAGGACACTGAAGCTTTCTTT. Amino acids: CASSFGIEDTEAFF.

The chain combines TRBV6-1 with TRBJ2-3, with 8 bases aligning to TRBD2. V gave up 0 bases and J gave up 2 bases; unmatched junction bases: 4. The germline V gene has CDR1 MNHNS and CDR2 SASEGT. The length of the CDR3 is 16 residues. The CDR3 bases are TGTGCCAGCAGTGAAGCTCAGCGGGGGTACACAGATACGCAGTATTTT. Translation gives CASSEAQRGYTDTQYF.

The rearrangement links TRBV7-9 to TRBJ2-7, with D maybe TRBD2 (5 bases). Germline V gene sequence: CDR1 SEHNR, CDR2 FQNEAQ (reference sequence). CDR3 size: 16 residues. Trimming removed 6 bases from V and 1 base from J, with 19 bases in between. The CDR3 DNA sequence: TGTGCCAGCAGTCCTAACATCGGGGAAAGATCCTACGAGCAGTACTTC. Its translation is CASSPNIGERSYEQYF.

CDR3 sequence reads: CASSLAGISYGYTF. In DNA form, the CDR3 reads TGCGCCAGCAGCTTGGCAGGGATCAGCTATGGCTACACCTTC. V is TRBV5-1 and J is TRBJ1-2; weak D call: TRBD1 (5 bases). The CDR3 loop spans 14 amino acids. The germline V gene has CDR1 SGHRS and CDR2 YFSETQ. V was cut by 0 bases and J by 4 bases, with 10 bases left in between.

As DNA, the CDR3 is TGCGCCAGCAGCCAACGACTAGAGTGGGAGCAGTACTTC. It codes for CASSQRLEWEQYF. This chain connects TRBV4-1 to TRBJ2-7, with D possibly being TRBD2 (6 bases). Germline CDR1 and CDR2: MGHRA and YSYEKL. Trimming took off 2 bases at V and 7 bases at J, with 12 bases between the two ends. This CDR3 has 13 residues.

The sample holds one count of this clone. The same CDR3 is also encoded by other DNA sequences in this sample. The chain joins TRBV7-8 to TRBJ1-1, with D perhaps TRBD1 (6 bases). Per the germline V gene, CDR1 is SGHVS and CDR2 is FQNEAQ. Deletions cut 2 bases from V and 7 bases from J, with 8 bases between. The CDR3 is made up of 12 amino acids. For the CDR3, the DNA is TGTGCCAGCAGCTTAACCAGGGGTGAAGCTTTCTTT. It specifies CASSLTRGEAFF. Drawing the rest from reference TRBV7-8 and TRBJ1-1, the complete variable domain is GAGVSQSPRYKVAKRGQDVALRCDPISGHVSLFWYQQALGQGPEFLTYFQNEAQLDKSGLPSDRFFAERPEGSVSTLKIQRTQQEDSAVYLCASSLTRGEAFFGQGTRLTVV.

The sample holds one count of this clone. The chain couples TRBV7-2 to TRBJ2-5; 10 bases agree with TRBD2. Trimming at V came to 3 bases and at J to 8 bases, leaving 9 bases not matched to a gene. The length of the CDR3 is 15 residues. Germline lookup yields CDR1 SGHTA and CDR2 FQGNSA. CDR3 nucleotides: TGTGCCAGCAGCTTGGCTAGCGGGGGCCAAGGTACCCAGTACTTC. It encodes CASSLASGGQGTQYF.

This clone has a single count. The J gene is TRBJ2-5, the V gene TRBV10-2; 7 nucleotides align to TRBD1. The CDR3 is 14 amino acids. The germline V gene has CDR1 WSHSY and CDR2 SAAADI. Trimming at V came to 6 bases and at J to 11 bases, leaving 15 bases not matched to a gene. CDR3 sequence (DNA): TGCGCCAGCAGCGGGACAGAGAAGTCCTTGGAGCAGTACTTC. It encodes CASSGTEKSLEQYF.

This chain links TRBV4-1 with TRBJ2-1; 8 bases match TRBD2. The CDR3 has 19 amino acids. Looked up from germline, CDR1 is MGHRA and CDR2 is YSYEKL. V lost 0 bases to trimming and J lost 10 bases; unmatched junction nucleotides: 20. The CDR3 nucleotides read TGCGCCAGCAGCCAAGATCAAAGAGGGGGGCCGGGAGGGCCGGGGGAGCAGTTCTTC. Translated, it gives CASSQDQRGGPGGPGEQFF.

The chain links TRBV7-2 to TRBJ1-1, with 7 bases that match TRBD1. The germline CDR1 and CDR2 sequences are SGHTA and FQGNSA. After removal of 4 bases from V and 6 bases from J, the junction contained 11 bases not matched to a gene. CDR3 size: 15 residues. Here the CDR3 DNA reads TGTGCCAGCAGCTCAGGGGGGACAGTCTATCCTGAAGCTTTCTTT. This gives the protein CASSSGGTVYPEAFF.

The chain combines TRBV27 with TRBJ2-4, with 7 nucleotides matching TRBD1. Trimming at V came to 5 bases and at J to 3 bases, leaving 4 bases not matched to a gene. CDR3 length: 14 residues. The germline V gene encodes CDR1 MNHEY and CDR2 SMNVEV (reference sequence). The CDR3 DNA reads TGTGCCAGCAGTCCTCGGGACAGCAAAAACATTCAGTACTTC. Its translation is CASSPRDSKNIQYF.

The J gene is TRBJ1-2, the V gene TRBV5-1; TRBD1 might be the D (6 bases). Germline V CDR1 and CDR2: SGHRS, YFSETQ. The CDR3 sequence is 15 residues long. V gave up 5 bases and J gave up 5 bases, with 19 bases separating them. As DNA, the CDR3 is TGCGCCAGCAGTGATGGACAGTCCGGTCCATATGGCTACACCTTC. Protein: CASSDGQSGPYGYTF.

V is TRBV12-5 and J is TRBJ1-3; weak D call: TRBD1 (5 bases). The V gene lost 1 base and the J gene lost 8 bases, with 12 bases spanning the gap. CDR3 size: 14 residues. Germline CDR1 is LGHNT and CDR2 is FRNRAP. The CDR3 DNA reads TGTGCTAGTGGTTTGGGCTGCAGGGTTCACACCATATATTTT. As protein: CASGLGCRVHTIYF.

The chain uses TRBV2 and TRBJ1-5; TRBD1 matches 9 bases. In germline, CDR1 is SNHLY, CDR2 FYNNEI. The length of the CDR3 is 15 residues. V lost 7 bases to trimming and J lost 4 bases; unmatched junction nucleotides: 8. CDR3 region: CASTPGQGMNQPQHF. The CDR3, as DNA: TGTGCCAGCACCCCGGGACAGGGTATGAATCAGCCCCAGCATTTT. The full variable domain, completed using reference TRBV2 and TRBJ1-5, is EPEVTQTPSHQVTQMGQEVILRCVPISNHLYFYWYRQILGQKVEFLVSFYNNEISEKSEIFDDQFSVERPDGSNFTLKIRSTKLEDSAMYFCASTPGQGMNQPQHFGDGTRLSIL.